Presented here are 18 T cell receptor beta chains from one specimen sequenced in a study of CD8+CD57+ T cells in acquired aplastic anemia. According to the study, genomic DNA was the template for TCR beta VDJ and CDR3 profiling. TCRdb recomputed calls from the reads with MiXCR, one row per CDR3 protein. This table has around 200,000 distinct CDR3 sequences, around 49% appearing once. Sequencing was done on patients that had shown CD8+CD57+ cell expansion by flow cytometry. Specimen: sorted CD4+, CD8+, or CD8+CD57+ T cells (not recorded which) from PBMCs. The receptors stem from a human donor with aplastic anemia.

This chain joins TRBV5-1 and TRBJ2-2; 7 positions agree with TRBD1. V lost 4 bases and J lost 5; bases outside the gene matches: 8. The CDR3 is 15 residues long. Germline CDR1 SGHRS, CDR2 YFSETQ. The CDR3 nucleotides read TGCGCCAGCAGCCGCCGGCAGGGGGTGACCGGGGAGCTGTTTTTT. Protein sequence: CASSRRQGVTGELFF.

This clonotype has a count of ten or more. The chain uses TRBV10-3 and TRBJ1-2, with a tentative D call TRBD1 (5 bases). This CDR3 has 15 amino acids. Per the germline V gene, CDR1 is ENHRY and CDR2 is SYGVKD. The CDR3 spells CATLMRSDTLYGYTF. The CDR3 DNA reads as TGTGCTACGCTTATGCGTTCGGACACTCTATATGGCTACACCTTC.

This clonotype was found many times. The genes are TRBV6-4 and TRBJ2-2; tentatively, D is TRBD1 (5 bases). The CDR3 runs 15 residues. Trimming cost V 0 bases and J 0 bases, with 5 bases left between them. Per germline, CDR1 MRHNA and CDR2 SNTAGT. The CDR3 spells CASSDSDTNTGELFF. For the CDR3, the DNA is TGTGCCAGCAGTGACTCGGACACGAACACCGGGGAGCTGTTTTTT.

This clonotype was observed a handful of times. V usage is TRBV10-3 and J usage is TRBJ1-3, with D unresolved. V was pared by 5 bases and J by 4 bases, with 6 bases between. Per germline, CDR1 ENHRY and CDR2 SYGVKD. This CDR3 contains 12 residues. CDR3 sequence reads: CAISPIGNTIYF. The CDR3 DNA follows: TGTGCCATCAGTCCTATAGGAAACACCATATATTTT.

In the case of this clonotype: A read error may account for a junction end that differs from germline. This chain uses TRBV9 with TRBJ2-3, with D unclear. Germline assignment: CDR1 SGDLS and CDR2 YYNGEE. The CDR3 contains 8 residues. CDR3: CASSVGNF. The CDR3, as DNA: TGTGCCAGCAGCGTAGGGAATTTT.

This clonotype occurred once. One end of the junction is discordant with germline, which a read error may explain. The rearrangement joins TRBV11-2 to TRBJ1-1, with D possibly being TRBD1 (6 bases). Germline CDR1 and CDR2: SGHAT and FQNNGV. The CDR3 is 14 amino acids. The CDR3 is CASSPRTEDTEAFF. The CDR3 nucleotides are TGTGCCAGCAGCCCACGGACAGAGGACACTGAGGCTTTCTTT.

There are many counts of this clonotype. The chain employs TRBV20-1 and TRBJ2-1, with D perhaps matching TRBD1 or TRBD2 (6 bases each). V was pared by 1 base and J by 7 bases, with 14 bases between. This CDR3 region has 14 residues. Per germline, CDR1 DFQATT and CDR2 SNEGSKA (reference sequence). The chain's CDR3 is CSARAGGRLNEQFF. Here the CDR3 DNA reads TGCAGTGCTAGAGCTGGGGGGCGATTGAATGAGCAGTTCTTC.

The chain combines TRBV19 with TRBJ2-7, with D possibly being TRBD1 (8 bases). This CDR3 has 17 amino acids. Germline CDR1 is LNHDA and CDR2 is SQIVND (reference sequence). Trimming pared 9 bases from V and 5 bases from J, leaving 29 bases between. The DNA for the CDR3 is TGTGCCAGCTCACCACCGTTGATGCTACAGGGGGGGGACGAGCAGTACTTC. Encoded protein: CASSPPLMLQGGDEQYF.

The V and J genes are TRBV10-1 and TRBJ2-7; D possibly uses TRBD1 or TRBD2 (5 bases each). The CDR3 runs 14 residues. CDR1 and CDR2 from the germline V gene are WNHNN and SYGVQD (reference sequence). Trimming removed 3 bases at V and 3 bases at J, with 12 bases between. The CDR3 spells CASSDRESLYEQYF. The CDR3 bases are TGCGCCAGCAGTGACAGGGAGTCCCTCTACGAGCAGTACTTC.

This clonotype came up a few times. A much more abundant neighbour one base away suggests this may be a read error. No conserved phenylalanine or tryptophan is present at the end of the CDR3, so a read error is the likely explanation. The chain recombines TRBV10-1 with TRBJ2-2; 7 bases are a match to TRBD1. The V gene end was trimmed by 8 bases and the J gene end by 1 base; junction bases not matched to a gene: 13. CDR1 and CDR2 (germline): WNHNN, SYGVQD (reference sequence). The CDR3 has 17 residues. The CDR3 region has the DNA TGCGCCAGCGCCGGCGACAGGGAGCTCGGGAACACCGGGGAGCTGTTTTCT. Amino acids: CASAGDRELGNTGELFS.

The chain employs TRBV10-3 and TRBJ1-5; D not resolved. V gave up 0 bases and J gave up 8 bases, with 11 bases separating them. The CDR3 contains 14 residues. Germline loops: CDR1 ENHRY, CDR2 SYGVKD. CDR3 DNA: TGTGCCATCAGTGAGTCGACGGAAACAAAGCCCCAGCATTTT. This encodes CAISESTETKPQHF.

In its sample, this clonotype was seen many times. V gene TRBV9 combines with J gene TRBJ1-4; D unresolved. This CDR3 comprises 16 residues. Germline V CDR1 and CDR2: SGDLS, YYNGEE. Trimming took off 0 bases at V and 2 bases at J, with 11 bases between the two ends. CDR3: CASSVATGPTNEKLFF. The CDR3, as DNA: TGTGCCAGCAGCGTAGCTACGGGCCCCACTAATGAAAAACTGTTTTTT.

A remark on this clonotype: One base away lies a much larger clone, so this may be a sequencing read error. CDR3 in DNA: TGTGCCAGCAGTGTAGCACGGGGGAATCAGCCCCAGCATTTT. This translates into CASSVARGNQPQHF. The chain combines TRBV6-1 with TRBJ1-5, with D possibly TRBD1 on 5 matching bases. Deletions cut 4 bases from V and 4 bases from J, with 11 bases between. The germline gives CDR1 MNHNS, CDR2 SASEGT. This CDR3 is 14 amino acids long.

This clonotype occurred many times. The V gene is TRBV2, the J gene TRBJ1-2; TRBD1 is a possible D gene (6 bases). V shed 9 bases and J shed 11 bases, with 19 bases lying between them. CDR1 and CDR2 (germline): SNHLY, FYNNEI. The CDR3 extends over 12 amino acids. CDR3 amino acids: CASRQDRLGYTF. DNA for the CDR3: TGTGCCAGTAGACAGGATCGTTTGGGATACACCTTC.

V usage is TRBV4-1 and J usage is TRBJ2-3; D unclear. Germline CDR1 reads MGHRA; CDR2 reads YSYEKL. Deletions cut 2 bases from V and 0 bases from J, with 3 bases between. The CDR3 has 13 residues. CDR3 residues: CASSQQSTDTQYF. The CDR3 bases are TGCGCCAGCAGCCAACAAAGCACAGATACGCAGTATTTT.

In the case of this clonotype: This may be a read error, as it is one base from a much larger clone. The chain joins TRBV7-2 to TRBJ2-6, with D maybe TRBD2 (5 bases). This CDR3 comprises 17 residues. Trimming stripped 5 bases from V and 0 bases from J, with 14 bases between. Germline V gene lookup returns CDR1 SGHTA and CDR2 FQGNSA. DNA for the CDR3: TGTGCCAGCAGCGAGGGCAGCAAAATCTCTGGGGCCAACGTCCTGACTTTC. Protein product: CASSEGSKISGANVLTF. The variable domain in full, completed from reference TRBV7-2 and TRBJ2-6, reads GAGVSQSPSNKVTEKGKDVELRCDPISGHTALYWYRQSLGQGLEFLIYFQGNSAPDKSGLPSDRFSAERTGGSVSTLTIQRTQQEDSAVYLCASSEGSKISGANVLTFGAGSRLTVL.

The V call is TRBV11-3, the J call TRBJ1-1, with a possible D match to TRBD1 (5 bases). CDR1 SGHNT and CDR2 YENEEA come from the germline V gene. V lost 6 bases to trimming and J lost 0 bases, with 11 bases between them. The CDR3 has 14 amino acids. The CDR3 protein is CASRQRGMNTEAFF. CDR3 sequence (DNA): TGTGCCAGCAGGCAGAGGGGCATGAACACTGAAGCTTTCTTT.

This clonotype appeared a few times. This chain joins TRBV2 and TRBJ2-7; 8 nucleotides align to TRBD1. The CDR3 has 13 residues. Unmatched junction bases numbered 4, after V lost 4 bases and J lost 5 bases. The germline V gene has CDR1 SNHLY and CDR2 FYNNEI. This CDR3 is CASSADRVNEQYF. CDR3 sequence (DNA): TGTGCCAGCAGTGCGGACAGGGTGAACGAGCAGTACTTC.